These T cell receptor beta chains were read from a single sample in a study of cytomegalovirus exposure and HLA in healthy donors. Data came from immunoSEQ multiplex PCR; TCRdb stores just in-frame clones and leaves some out. This sample has over 200,000 clones, with 88% found just once. The sample taken for sequencing was PBMCs. The receptors come from a woman aged 18-30 years in good health and CMV-seronegative. CDR3s include the opening cysteine and the closing phenylalanine or tryptophan. D genes are given only for firm matches. The listing skips clone size in some rows; elsewhere it reads once, few, many or a size class.

J	D	size	V	DNA	CDR3
TRBJ2-7	-	-	TRBV14	TGTGCCAGCAGCCAATCAGGGGACGAGCAGTACTTC	CASSQSGDEQYF
TRBJ1-2	TRBD1	-	TRBV15	TGTGCCACCAGCAGAGCCTCAGCAGGGGGTGGCTACACCTTC	CATSRASAGGGYTF
TRBJ2-7	-	-	TRBV19	TGTGCCAGTAGTATTGTAGGTGGGAGTATGTCCTACGAGCAGTACTTC	CASSIVGGSMSYEQYF
TRBJ2-3	-	-	TRBV4-2	TGTGCCAGCAGCGAACCGGGAGAAACAGATACGCAGTATTTT	CASSEPGETDTQYF
TRBJ1-5	-	-	TRBV27	TGTGCCAGCAGTGTATCCCGGGATGCTGGTCAGCCCCAGCATTTT	CASSVSRDAGQPQHF
TRBJ2-1	-	-	TRBV2	TGTGCCAGCAGTGAAAATCAGGGTGGGAATGAGCAGTTCTTC	CASSENQGGNEQFF
TRBJ2-3	TRBD2	-	TRBV11-2	TGTGCCAGCAGCTCGGCCCCTAGCGGGAGTGACGCAGATACGCAGTATTTT	CASSSAPSGSDADTQYF
TRBJ2-1	-	-	TRBV30	TGTGCCTGGAGTGTTCAAAACGGCAATGAGCAGTTCTTC	CAWSVQNGNEQFF
TRBJ2-5	-	-	TRBV11-2	TGTGCCAGCAGCGTGTTCGAGGGGACTGGGATGGTGACCCAGTACTTC	CASSVFEGTGMVTQYF
TRBJ2-2	TRBD2	-	TRBV6-5	TGTGCCAGCAGGCGGGGGAGGGCCGGGGAGCTGTTTTTT	CASRRGRAGELFF
TRBJ1-1	-	-	TRBV4-3	TGCGCCAGCAGCCAAGATCTTGAGGAAACTGAAGCTTTCTTT	CASSQDLEETEAFF
TRBJ2-1	TRBD2	once	TRBV5-4	TGTGCCAGCAGCTCCATTTCGACTAGCGGGGTACACGAGCAGTTCTTC	CASSSISTSGVHEQFF
TRBJ1-3	-	-	TRBV28	TGTGCCAGCAGTTTATTGGCGGCGGGAAACACCATATATTTT	CASSLLAAGNTIYF
TRBJ1-2	-	-	TRBV4-2	TGTGCCAGCAGCGACCGTCCGGGATTCGATGGCTACACCTTC	CASSDRPGFDGYTF
TRBJ2-5	-	-	TRBV10-3	TGTGCCATCAGTGACTCGGTAAAAGAGACCCAGTACTTC	CAISDSVKETQYF
TRBJ2-7	TRBD1	-	TRBV5-1	TGCGCCAGCAGCGGGAGAGGACAGGGGAGCGAGCAGTACTTC	CASSGRGQGSEQYF
TRBJ2-7	-	-	TRBV7-2	TGTGCCAGCAGCTTAGGGGCAGGCAACGAGCAGTACTTC	CASSLGAGNEQYF
TRBJ1-2	-	-	TRBV7-9	TGTGCCAGCAGCCCCCCAGGGCTTGGCTATGGCTACACCTTC	CASSPPGLGYGYTF
TRBJ2-1	TRBD1	-	TRBV7-2	TGTGCCAGCAGCTTTAGGGGACAGAACAATGAGCAGTTCTTC	CASSFRGQNNEQFF
TRBJ2-7	TRBD2	-	TRBV5-1	TGCGCCAGCAGGGGGGAGGGCCTCCACGAGCAGTACTTC	CASRGEGLHEQYF
TRBJ2-5	TRBD1	-	TRBV11-2	TGTGCCAGCAGCTTAGGACAGACAGGGGGCGGAGGGGAGACCCAGTACTTC	CASSLGQTGGGGETQYF
TRBJ2-7	TRBD1	once	TRBV29-1	TGCAGCGTTGATACGTCGACAGGGAATACCTACGAGCAGTACTTC	CSVDTSTGNTYEQYF
TRBJ2-4	TRBD2	-	TRBV4-1	TGCGCCAGCAGCCACCCCAAGGTCCTAGCGGGAGGGCCGGGAGCCAAAAACATTCAGTACTTC	CASSHPKVLAGGPGAKNIQYF
TRBJ1-1	-	-	TRBV6-5	TGTGCCAGCAGTCGCGATGGGGGGACTGAAGCTTTCTTT	CASSRDGGTEAFF
TRBJ2-3	-	-	TRBV27	TGTGCCAGCAGTTTCGTCCTGGGGGCGGGAGAAGGGTACGGGCTCACAGATACGCAGTATTTT	CASSFVLGAGEGYGLTDTQYF
TRBJ2-1	TRBD2	-	TRBV7-8	TGTGCCAGCAGCCAATGGGGGACTAGCGGGAGAAGACGCGGCAATGAGCAGTTCTTC	CASSQWGTSGRRRGNEQFF
TRBJ2-1	TRBD2	-	TRBV11-2	TGTGCCAGCAGCTTAGATGGGACTAGCTACAATGAGCAGTTCTTC	CASSLDGTSYNEQFF
TRBJ1-2	-	-	TRBV19	TGTGCCAGTAGTATTGCCAGGGTAGCGGACTATGGCTACACCTTC	CASSIARVADYGYTF
TRBJ2-4	TRBD2	-	TRBV7-9	TGTGCCAGCAGCCAAAACGGACTAGCGGGCAACATTCAGTACTTC	CASSQNGLAGNIQYF
TRBJ2-7	-	-	TRBV4-1	TGCGCCAGCAGCCAAGGGGCTACGGGGATCTACGAGCAGTACTTC	CASSQGATGIYEQYF
TRBJ2-3	TRBD1	once	TRBV18	TGTGCCAGCTCATTGACAGGGAACACAGATACGCAGTATTTT	CASSLTGNTDTQYF
TRBJ2-7	TRBD2	-	TRBV11-2	TGTGCCAGCAGCTTAGGGGGCGGGAGTATCTACGAGCAGTACTTC	CASSLGGGSIYEQYF
TRBJ2-3	-	-	TRBV7-2	TGTGCCAGCAGCCTTACAGGCAGCACAGATACGCAGTATTTT	CASSLTGSTDTQYF
TRBJ2-7	-	-	TRBV2	TGTGCCAGCAGTGAAGCTAGAAGGGGTAACGAGCAGTACTTC	CASSEARRGNEQYF
TRBJ2-1	TRBD2	-	TRBV30	TGTGCCTGGAGATCAGCGGGAGGGCCTACGGGCGAGCAGTTCTTC	CAWRSAGGPTGEQFF
TRBJ2-2	TRBD1	-	TRBV5-1	TGCGCCAGCAGCCCGGAAGGGGGCCAGACCGGGGAGCTGTTTTTT	CASSPEGGQTGELFF
TRBJ2-7	-	-	TRBV29-1	TGCAGCGCCTCAGGGGACCGCTACGAGCAGTACTTC	CSASGDRYEQYF
TRBJ2-1	TRBD1	-	TRBV27	TGTGCCAGCAGTACCCCATGGACAGGTATCAATGAGCAGTTCTTC	CASSTPWTGINEQFF
TRBJ2-3	TRBD2	-	TRBV7-9	TGTGCCAGCAGCTTACGGGAGGCCTTCACAGATACGCAGTATTTT	CASSLREAFTDTQYF
TRBJ1-2	-	few	TRBV2	TGTGCCAGCAGTGAGGTCACATTCACTAACTATGGCTACACCTTC	CASSEVTFTNYGYTF
TRBJ2-7	-	-	TRBV5-4	TGTGCCAGCAGCTCCGCCGGGGGATCCTACGAGCAGTACTTC	CASSSAGGSYEQYF
TRBJ1-1	TRBD1	-	TRBV28	TGTGCCAGCAGCGGCCCGGGACAGGGGAAGAACACTGAAGCTTTCTTT	CASSGPGQGKNTEAFF
TRBJ1-1	TRBD1	-	TRBV7-9	TGTGCCAGCAGCTCTGGAATCAGGGGGCAACCTACTGAAGCTTTCTTT	CASSSGIRGQPTEAFF
TRBJ1-2	-	-	TRBV5-4	TGTGCCAGCAGCGCCTCGACAGCCCGGGTCTATGGCTACACCTTC	CASSASTARVYGYTF
TRBJ1-1	TRBD1	-	TRBV7-6	TGTGCCAGCAGCTTACCGAATGGGGACAGCTCTGAAGCTTTCTTT	CASSLPNGDSSEAFF
TRBJ2-7	-	-	TRBV6-6	TGTGCCAGCAGTTCCCTTGAGGAGCAGTACTTC	CASSSLEEQYF
TRBJ2-7	TRBD1	-	TRBV2	TGTGCCAGCAGTGATTGGGGGACAGGGAAGGACTACGAGCAGTACTTC	CASSDWGTGKDYEQYF
TRBJ2-3	-	few	TRBV4-1	TGCGCCAGCAGCCAAGTCCAGAGCACAGATACGCAGTATTTT	CASSQVQSTDTQYF
TRBJ1-5	-	-	TRBV4-1	TGCGCCAGCAGCCAAGGCGGGAAAAGCGGTCAGCCCCAGCATTTT	CASSQGGKSGQPQHF
TRBJ2-7	-	-	TRBV9	TGTGCCAGGAGTGCCCCCCCCGGGGAGACTCGCGAGCAGTACTTC	CARSAPPGETREQYF
TRBJ2-5	TRBD2	once	TRBV5-6	TGTGCCAGCAGCTTGGGCGGGAGGGCCAGAGAGACCCAGTACTTC	CASSLGGRARETQYF
TRBJ1-1	-	-	TRBV5-1	TGCGCCAGCAGCTTGTTGGGGACTAAAATGAACACTGAAGCTTTCTTT	CASSLLGTKMNTEAFF
TRBJ1-3	-	-	TRBV29-1	TGCAGCGTTGAATCCCACTCTGGAAACACCATATATTTT	CSVESHSGNTIYF
TRBJ2-5	-	-	TRBV18	TGTGCCAGCTCACCACCGGTCCTAGCGTCTCAAGAGACCCAGTACTTC	CASSPPVLASQETQYF
TRBJ2-3	-	-	TRBV30	TGTGCCTGGAGTGCCCTCCTCCCCGCAGATACGCAGTATTTT	CAWSALLPADTQYF
TRBJ2-7	TRBD1	-	TRBV5-1	TGCGCCAGCAGCTTGGGGACAGGGGGCGAGCAGTACTTC	CASSLGTGGEQYF
TRBJ2-1	TRBD2	-	TRBV7-2	TGTGCCAGCAGCCCAGCGGGAGGAGGGGGTGAGCAGTTCTTC	CASSPAGGGGEQFF
TRBJ1-2	TRBD1	-	TRBV15	TGTGCCACCAGCCCCGGAGACAGGGGCTACTATGGCTACACCTTC	CATSPGDRGYYGYTF
TRBJ2-1	-	few	TRBV29-1	TGCAGCGTTGGGAGGAACTACAATGAGCAGTTCTTC	CSVGRNYNEQFF